This T cell receptor (beta chain) was captured in a study of shared clonotypes between healthy human individuals (dated by TCRdb to about 2020). Turning to the overall study: Three men and a couple of women, aged 18 to 49 years, made up the cohort. For each donor, CD4 naive and CD4 memory were each given three plates, CD8 naive was given two plates, and CD8 memory was given one plate. Blood TCR repertoires of roughly five healthy adults were deeply sequenced to estimate repertoire size and the extent of clonotype sharing between individuals. To increase sequencing depth and limit assay-specific biases, different laboratories used diverse techniques to prepare libraries and sequence TCR repertoires. Per donor, leukapheresis produced somewhere between about 0.9 and 10 billion PBMCs. Summary of the overall study and its limitations: Only blood was sampled, and tissue TCR repertoires likely differ from those in blood. Sharing across a few donors was observed for approximately 5% of naive CD4, over 3% of naive CD8, about 2.3% of memory CD4, and around 0.44% of memory CD8 clonotypes. Naive subsets generally had larger estimated clonotype richness than memory subsets did. Pairwise subsampling led to the expectation that sequencing depth would affect the degree of clonotype sharing among donors. The small number of donors limited the genetic and exposure-history diversity represented. Incomplete sequencing was indicated by rarefaction of sorted-subset datasets, despite the large sequencing depth. Higher generation probabilities were observed for clonotypes shared by all four sorted-subset donors than for non-shared clonotypes.

Using the deep immunoSEQ assay, TCR CDR3 regions were amplified from genomic DNA by multiplex PCR. Extracted genomic DNA from each cell subset was spread evenly across all wells of several immunoSEQ 96-well plates, with each plate serving as a replicate. For sorted subsets, around 200 ng genomic DNA, equal to 25,000 to 35,000 T cell genomes, was loaded into each replicate PCR. The purified libraries were quantified using a Qubit 3.0 fluorometer, sized with a Bioanalyzer 2100, and then quantified again using the KAPA Library Quantification kit. Each immunoSEQ 96-well plate was sequenced on its own single-read 150-cycle Illumina NextSeq 550 flow cell. In the authors' own workflow: Because the immunoSEQ output included only junctional sequences and no quality scores, the filtering could not be the same as the filtering used for full-length reads. Sequences were annotated with PyIR, a Python wrapper for IgBLAST v1.9, and V/J genes and CDR3 were assigned using IMGT germline references. Reads were filtered out if the reads had weak V/J assignments (E-value above 1e-6), no CDR3, stop codons, out-of-frame junctions, or ambiguous translated residues. A V3J clonotype was defined by an identical inferred V gene, J gene, and CDR3 amino acid sequence. Percentage overlap between repertoires was computed as shared unique clonotypes divided by the size of the smaller repertoire. RTK rarefaction, the Chao1 estimator, and Recon v2.1 estimates of unobserved clonotypes were used to assess repertoire richness. For all TCRbeta clonotypes obtained by the gDNA method from a handful of donors, generation probabilities were computed with OLGA. TCRdb mirrors the immuneACCESS table, restricted to in-frame sequences. Some clones are absent from its copies; in checked studies, under half trace to an unresolved V gene, and the reason for the others is unknown. That table furnishes V, J and clone size, whereas the DNA furnished D and trimming. In all, the sample holds 600,000 to 700,000 clones, and roughly 73% of those were seen once. Of the sample, around 1.8% is held by the ten largest clones.

Donors were healthy HIV-negative adults with no recently reported acute infections or vaccinations. Only Caucasian adults living in Nashville, Tennessee, USA were represented among the donors. Magnetic negative selection was used to enrich CD4+ T cells, after which naive cells were positively selected on CD45RA and the negative fraction became the memory subset. After blood collection by leukapheresis, PBMCs were isolated using Ficoll-Histopaque density gradient centrifugation and then cryopreserved in the vapor phase of liquid nitrogen. Analytical flow cytometry was used to check the purity and quantity of each magnetically sorted T cell population. Genomic DNA was isolated from every sorted fraction and measured by UV absorbance on a Nanodrop 2000c. Looking up the germline V gene yields CDR1 KGHSH and CDR2 LQKENI. The CDR3 contains 13 residues, cysteine and phenylalanine counted. The sequence is cut down to CDR3 DNA, 39 bases in frame from base 1. Trimming at the junction amounts to 4 bases on V and 11 bases on J, and the germline ends lie 17 bases apart.

As regards this clone: No antigen is known for it. Nothing much larger sits one base from this clone, and base qualities are not available.

The V and J genes are TRBV18 and TRBJ1-1; TRBD1 is possibly the D segment (6 matching bases). The sequencing input was memory CD4+ T cells sorted from blood. The cell subset or site label here, explained by the study, means: CD45RA-negative fraction. The receptor comes from a woman in her thirties in good health. The CDR3 has the sequence CASSRPDSPRAFF. The sequence in DNA is TGTGCCAGCTCACGACCGGACAGCCCGCGGGCTTTCTTT.